This T cell receptor (beta chain) derives from a study of OX40 agonist ivuxolimab in advanced cancers. Looking at the study overall: Mean age approximately 66 years, range roughly 20 to 85; approximately 83% male. Enrollees could have had prior anti-PD-1, anti-PD-L1 or anti-CTLA-4 therapy, which approximately 40% had received. Study-wide results and caveats: In the 0.1 to 3.0 mg/kg range, CD4+ and CD8+ blood T cells had expanded clonally by week 6. Expanded clones were, on average, more numerous among CD8+ T cells than CD4+.

TCRdb keeps only in-frame clones here, not all; method: immunoSEQ multiplex PCR. The sample shows about 90,000 clones, just over 90% of them seen only once. The germline CDR1 and CDR2 sequences are SGDLS and YYNGEE. The CDR3 runs to 16 residues. V was pared by 0 bases and J by 6 bases, with 15 bases between. On this clone itself: Its antigen is undetermined.

The sequence derives from an adult with an advanced solid tumor such as melanoma, head and neck, liver or kidney cancer. The rearrangement joins TRBV9 to TRBJ2-2; D ambiguous. Sequencing was performed on CD4+ or CD8+ T cells sorted from blood, taken in a trial of the OX40 agonist ivuxolimab. The CDR3 loop reads CASSVVGTGAAGELFF. The CDR3 DNA sequence: TGTGCCAGCAGCGTAGTCGGTACGGGCGCGGCCGGGGAGCTGTTTTTT.